This T cell receptor (beta chain) is drawn from a study of blood T cell repertoires in COVID-19. In the study overall: COVID-19 samples from acute and convalescent phases originated in the United States, Italy and Spain. Sample material is recorded as cDNA or gDNA derived from T cells, B-cell-depleted T cells, or PBMCs.

Per the study methods: Scientists estimated how many nucleated cells there were by amplifying reference gene primers. Some clones are missing from TCRdb's copy, which holds only in-frame ones; the method was immunoSEQ multiplex PCR. D and trimming come from the DNA, and the V and J calls and clone size come from that table. The sample shows 55,000 to 90,000 clones, about nine tenths of them seen only once. The J segment lost 3 bases and the V segment lost 5 bases, leaving 6 bases of the junction unmatched. CDR1 and CDR2 (germline): SGHAT, FQNNGV. This CDR3 contains 15 residues. Sequenced sample: peripheral blood. The clonotype originates from a human donor with active COVID-19. The donor label of this sample is uncertain. The chain is built from TRBV11-2 and TRBJ2-3; TRBD2 aligns across 9 bases. CDR3 nucleotide sequence: TGTGCCAGCAGCCCGATAGCGGGAGAGACAGATACGCAGTATTTT. Its translation: CASSPIAGETDTQYF.